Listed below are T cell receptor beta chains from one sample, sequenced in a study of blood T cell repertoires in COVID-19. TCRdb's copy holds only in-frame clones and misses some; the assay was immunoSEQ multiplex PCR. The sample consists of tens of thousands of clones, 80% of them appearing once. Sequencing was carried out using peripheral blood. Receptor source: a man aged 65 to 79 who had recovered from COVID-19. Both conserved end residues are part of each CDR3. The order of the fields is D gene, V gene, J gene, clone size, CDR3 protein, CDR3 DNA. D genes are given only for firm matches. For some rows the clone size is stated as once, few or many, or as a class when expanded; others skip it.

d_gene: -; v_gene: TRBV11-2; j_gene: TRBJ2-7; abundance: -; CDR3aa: CASSNTADPWEQYF; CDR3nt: TGTGCCAGCAGCAATACAGCCGACCCCTGGGAGCAGTACTTC
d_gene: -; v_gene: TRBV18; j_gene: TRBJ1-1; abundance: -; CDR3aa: CASSLTGLGTEAFF; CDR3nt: TGTGCCAGCTCACTCACAGGGTTGGGCACTGAAGCTTTCTTT
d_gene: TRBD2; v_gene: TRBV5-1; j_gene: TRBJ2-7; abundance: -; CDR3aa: CASSWTGTSGVHEQYF; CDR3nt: TGCGCCAGCAGCTGGACCGGGACTAGCGGGGTTCACGAGCAGTACTTC
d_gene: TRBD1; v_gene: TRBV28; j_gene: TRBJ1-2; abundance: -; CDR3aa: CASRQGTGGGYGYTF; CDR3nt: TGTGCCAGCAGACAGGGGACAGGGGGCGGCTATGGCTACACCTTC
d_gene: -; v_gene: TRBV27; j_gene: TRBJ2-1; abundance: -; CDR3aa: CASTTGSGQSEQFF; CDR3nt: TGTGCCAGCACCACAGGGTCGGGGCAAAGTGAGCAGTTCTTC
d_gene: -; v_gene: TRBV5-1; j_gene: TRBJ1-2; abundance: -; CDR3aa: CASSPRLANYGYTF; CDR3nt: TGCGCCAGCAGTCCTCGACTGGCCAACTATGGCTACACCTTC
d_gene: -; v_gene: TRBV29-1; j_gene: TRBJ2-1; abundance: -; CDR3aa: CSVRKGYEQFF; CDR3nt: TGCAGCGTACGGAAGGGGTATGAGCAGTTCTTC
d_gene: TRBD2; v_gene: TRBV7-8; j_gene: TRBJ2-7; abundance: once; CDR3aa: CASSLGANPGGILHEQYF; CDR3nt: TGTGCCAGCAGCTTAGGGGCTAACCCGGGAGGCATTCTCCACGAGCAGTACTTC
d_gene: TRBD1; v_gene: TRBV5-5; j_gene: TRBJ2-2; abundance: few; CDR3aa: CASSPGTGAGELFF; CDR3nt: TGTGCCAGCAGCCCCGGGACAGGGGCCGGGGAGCTGTTTTTT
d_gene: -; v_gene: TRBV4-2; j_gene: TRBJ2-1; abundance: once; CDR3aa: CASSQDVTSNEQFF; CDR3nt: TGTGCCAGCAGCCAAGATGTTACTAGCAATGAGCAGTTCTTC
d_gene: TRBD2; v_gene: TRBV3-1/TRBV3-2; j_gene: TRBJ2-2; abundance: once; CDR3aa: CASSQDLAGINTGELFF; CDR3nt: TGTGCCAGCAGCCAAGACCTAGCGGGAATCAACACCGGGGAGCTGTTTTTT
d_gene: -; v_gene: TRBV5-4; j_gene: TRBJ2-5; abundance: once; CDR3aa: CASSTENYQETQYF; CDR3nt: TGTGCCAGCAGCACTGAGAATTACCAAGAGACCCAGTACTTC
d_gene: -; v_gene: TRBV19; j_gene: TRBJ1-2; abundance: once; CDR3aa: CASSTHRTVDYGYTF; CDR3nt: TGTGCCAGTAGTACCCACCGGACAGTCGACTATGGCTACACCTTC